The following is a T cell receptor beta chain sequence with its context. This clone has only a few counts. Its target antigen remains unknown. The record has no base qualities; no much larger clone is one base away. The sample is drawn from a study of blood T cell repertoires in COVID-19 (dated by TCRdb to about 2020). Background on the whole study: The collaborator samples originated in the United States, Italy and Spain and spanned the acute and convalescent phases of COVID-19. Where available, HLA class I and class II types were taken from metadata supplied by the sample provider and were not determined by assay-based typing. Deeply sampled blood TCRbeta repertoires from subjects exposed to, actively infected with, or recovered from COVID-19 were included in the dataset. A freely available public database, intended as a resource for researchers studying the immune response to SARS-CoV-2, is where the repertoires were released. A de-identified subject ID, COVID-19 status, age in years and sex were almost always included in the sample metadata. The material from the prospective study consisted of cDNA or gDNA derived from T cells, B-cell-depleted T cells, or PBMCs. The samples were drawn from two sources: the first 160 participants of the ongoing ImmuneRACE study, and 950 to 1,500 subjects contributed by 6 global collaborators.

TCRbeta CDR3 regions were amplified from genomic DNA by means of the immunoSEQ Assay, a bias-controlled multiplex PCR. In the original analysis: The number of nucleated cells in each sample was estimated from the amplification of reference gene primers within the assay. To quantify the absolute abundance of each unique TCRbeta CDR3 rearrangement, sequence reads were collapsed and filtered. For each sample, productive Simpson clonality was calculated by taking the square root of Simpson's diversity index across productive rearrangements. TCRdb retrieved this table from immuneACCESS and kept in-frame rearrangements only. Not all clones are present; in checked studies, unresolved V genes account for under half, and no reason is known for the remainder. V and J calls and clone size are given by that table; D and trimming were obtained from the DNA. Within this sample are about 150,000 clones, with under 90% of them counted one time only. Just over 0.55% of the sample is held by the ten biggest clonotypes.

Paper-wide results and their limitations: The amount of clinical and demographic metadata varied by source and participant and was provided uncurated.

Here V drops 5 bases and J drops 4 bases, and the junction holds 1 base not matched to any gene. The CDR3, cysteine through phenylalanine, is 13 amino acids long. Only the CDR3 region is kept as DNA, spanning 39 bases read in frame from base 1. From a lookup of the germline V gene (reference sequence), CDR1 and CDR2 are SEHNR and FQNEAQ. The collaborating institutions used their own protocols to collect whole blood in K2EDTA tubes. Collaborator samples were shipped for TCRbeta analysis as frozen whole blood, isolated PBMCs, or DNA extracted from either sample type. This sequence was found in a man aged 55 to 70 with acute or convalescent COVID-19. The sequence joins TRBV7-9 to TRBJ1-5; 8 junctional bases match TRBD1. Sequenced sample: peripheral blood. The CDR3 region has the sequence CASSRQGNQPQHF. The DNA reads as follows: TGTGCCAGCAGCAGACAGGGGAATCAGCCCCAGCATTTT.